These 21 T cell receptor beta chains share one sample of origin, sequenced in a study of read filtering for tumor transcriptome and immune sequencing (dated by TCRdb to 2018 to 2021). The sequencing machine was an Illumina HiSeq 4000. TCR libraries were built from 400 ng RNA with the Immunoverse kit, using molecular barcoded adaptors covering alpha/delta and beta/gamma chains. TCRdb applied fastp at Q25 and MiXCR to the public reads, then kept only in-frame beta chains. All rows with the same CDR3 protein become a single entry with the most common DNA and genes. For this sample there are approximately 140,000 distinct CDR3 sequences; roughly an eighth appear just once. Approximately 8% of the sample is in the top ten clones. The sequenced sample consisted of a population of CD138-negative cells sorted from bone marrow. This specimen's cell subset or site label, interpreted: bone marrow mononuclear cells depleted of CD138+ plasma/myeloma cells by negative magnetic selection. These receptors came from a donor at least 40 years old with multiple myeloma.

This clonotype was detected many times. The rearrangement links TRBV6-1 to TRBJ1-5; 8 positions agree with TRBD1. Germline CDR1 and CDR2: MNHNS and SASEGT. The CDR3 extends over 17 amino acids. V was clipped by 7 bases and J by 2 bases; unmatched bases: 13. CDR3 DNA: TGTGCCAGCAAAGGGCAGGGGGCGGTAGGCCGCAATCAGCCCCAGCATTTT. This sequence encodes CASKGQGAVGRNQPQHF.

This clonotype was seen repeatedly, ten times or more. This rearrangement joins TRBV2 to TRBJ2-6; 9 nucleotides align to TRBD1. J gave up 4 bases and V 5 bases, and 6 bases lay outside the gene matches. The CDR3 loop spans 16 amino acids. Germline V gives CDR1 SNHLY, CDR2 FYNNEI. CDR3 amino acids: CASSLQGALGANVLTF. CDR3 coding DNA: TGTGCCAGCAGTTTACAGGGGGCGCTCGGGGCCAACGTCCTGACTTTC.

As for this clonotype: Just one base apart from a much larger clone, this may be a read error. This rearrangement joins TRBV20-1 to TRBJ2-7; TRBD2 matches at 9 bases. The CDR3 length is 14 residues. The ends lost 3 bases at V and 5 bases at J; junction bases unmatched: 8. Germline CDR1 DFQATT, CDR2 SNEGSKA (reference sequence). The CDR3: CSASSGRGWHEQYF. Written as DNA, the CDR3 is TGCAGTGCTAGTAGCGGGAGAGGCTGGCACGAGCAGTACTTC.

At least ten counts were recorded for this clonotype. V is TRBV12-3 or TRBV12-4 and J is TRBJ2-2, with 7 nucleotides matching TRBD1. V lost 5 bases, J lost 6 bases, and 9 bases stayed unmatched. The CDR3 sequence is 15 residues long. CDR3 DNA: TGTGCCAGCAGTGCCAGACAGGGATGGTCCGGGGAGCTGTTTTTT. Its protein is CASSARQGWSGELFF.

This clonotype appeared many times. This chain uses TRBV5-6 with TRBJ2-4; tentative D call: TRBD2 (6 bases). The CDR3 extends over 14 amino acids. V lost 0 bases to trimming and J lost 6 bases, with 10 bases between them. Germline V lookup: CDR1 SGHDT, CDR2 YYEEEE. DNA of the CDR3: TGTGCCAGCAGCTTGGCCGGGACTGGAAACATTCAGTACTTC. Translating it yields CASSLAGTGNIQYF. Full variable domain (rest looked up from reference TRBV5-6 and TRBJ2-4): DAGVTQSPTHLIKTRGQQVTLRCSPKSGHDTVSWYQQALGQGPQFIFQYYEEEERQRGNFPDRFSGHQFPNYSSELNVNALLLGDSALYLCASSLAGTGNIQYFGAGTRLSVL.

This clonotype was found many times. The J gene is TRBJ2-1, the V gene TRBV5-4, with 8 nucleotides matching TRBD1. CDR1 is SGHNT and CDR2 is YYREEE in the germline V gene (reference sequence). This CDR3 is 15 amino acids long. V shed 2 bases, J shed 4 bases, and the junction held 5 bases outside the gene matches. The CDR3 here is CASSLETGVYNEQFF. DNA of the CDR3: TGTGCCAGCAGCTTAGAGACAGGGGTATACAATGAGCAGTTCTTC. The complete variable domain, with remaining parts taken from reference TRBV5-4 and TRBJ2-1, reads ETGVTQSPTHLIKTRGQQVTLRCSSQSGHNTVSWYQQALGQGPQFIFQYYREEENGRGNFPPRFSGLQFPNYSSELNVNALELDDSALYLCASSLETGVYNEQFFGPGTRLTVL.

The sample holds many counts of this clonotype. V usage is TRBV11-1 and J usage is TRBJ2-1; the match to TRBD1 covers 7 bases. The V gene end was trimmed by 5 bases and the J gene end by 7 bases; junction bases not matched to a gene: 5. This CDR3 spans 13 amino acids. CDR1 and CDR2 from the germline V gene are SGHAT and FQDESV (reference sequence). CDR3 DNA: TGTGCCAGCAGCCTCGGGACAGAGAATGAGCAGTTCTTC. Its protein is CASSLGTENEQFF.

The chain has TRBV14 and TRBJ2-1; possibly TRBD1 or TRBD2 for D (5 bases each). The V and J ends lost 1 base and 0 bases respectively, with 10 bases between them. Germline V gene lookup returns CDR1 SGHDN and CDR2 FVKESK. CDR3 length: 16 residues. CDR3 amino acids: CASSQGWGSSYNEQFF. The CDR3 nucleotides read TGTGCCAGCAGCCAAGGGTGGGGGAGCTCCTACAATGAGCAGTTCTTC.

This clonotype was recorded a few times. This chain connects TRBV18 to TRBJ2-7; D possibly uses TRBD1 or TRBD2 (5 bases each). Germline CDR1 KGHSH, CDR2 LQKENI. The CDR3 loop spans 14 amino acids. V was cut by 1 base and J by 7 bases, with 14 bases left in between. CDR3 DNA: TGTGCCAGCTCACCACGGGACGGAGCGAGGGAGCAGTACTTC. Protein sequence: CASSPRDGAREQYF.

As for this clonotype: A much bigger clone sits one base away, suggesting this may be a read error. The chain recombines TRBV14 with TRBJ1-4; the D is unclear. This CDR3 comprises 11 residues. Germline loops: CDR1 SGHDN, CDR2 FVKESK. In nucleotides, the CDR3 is TGTGCCAGCAGCCAGAAAGAAAAACGGTTTTTT. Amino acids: CASSQKEKRFF.

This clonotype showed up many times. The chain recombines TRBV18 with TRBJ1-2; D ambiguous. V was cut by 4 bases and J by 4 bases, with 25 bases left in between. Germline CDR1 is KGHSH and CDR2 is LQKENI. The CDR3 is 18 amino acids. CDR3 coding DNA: TGTGCCAGCTCACGTAACTTCGTCTCCAGCGAGCGTGCCTATGGCTACACCTTC. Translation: CASSRNFVSSERAYGYTF.

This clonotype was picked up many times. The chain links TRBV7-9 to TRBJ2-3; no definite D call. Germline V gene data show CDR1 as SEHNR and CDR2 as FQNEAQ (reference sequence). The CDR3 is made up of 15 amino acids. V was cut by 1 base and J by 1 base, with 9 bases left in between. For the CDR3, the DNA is TGTGCCAGCAGCTTAGGAAGGGCCGGCACAGATACGCAGTATTTT. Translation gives CASSLGRAGTDTQYF.

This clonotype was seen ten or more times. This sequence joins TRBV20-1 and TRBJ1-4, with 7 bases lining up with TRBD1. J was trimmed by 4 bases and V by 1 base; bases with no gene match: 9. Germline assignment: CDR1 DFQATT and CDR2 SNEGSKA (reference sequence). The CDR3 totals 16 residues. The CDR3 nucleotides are TGCAGTGCTAGAGGCCCGGGGACAGACTATAATGAAAAACTGTTTTTT. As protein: CSARGPGTDYNEKLFF.

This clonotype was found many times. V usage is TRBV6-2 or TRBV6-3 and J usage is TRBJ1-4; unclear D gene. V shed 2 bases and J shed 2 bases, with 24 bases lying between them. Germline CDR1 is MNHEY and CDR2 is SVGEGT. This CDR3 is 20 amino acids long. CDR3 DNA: TGTGCCAGCAGTTACCCCGCGTTACCGGCCGCCCGTGCTACTAATGAAAAACTGTTTTTT. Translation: CASSYPALPAARATNEKLFF.

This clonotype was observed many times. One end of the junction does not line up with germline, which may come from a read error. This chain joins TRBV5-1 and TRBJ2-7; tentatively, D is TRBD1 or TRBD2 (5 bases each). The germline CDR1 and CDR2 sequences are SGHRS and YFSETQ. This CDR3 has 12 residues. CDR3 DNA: TGTGCCAGCAGCTTTGGGGGCTACGAGCAGTACTTC. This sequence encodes CASSFGGYEQYF.

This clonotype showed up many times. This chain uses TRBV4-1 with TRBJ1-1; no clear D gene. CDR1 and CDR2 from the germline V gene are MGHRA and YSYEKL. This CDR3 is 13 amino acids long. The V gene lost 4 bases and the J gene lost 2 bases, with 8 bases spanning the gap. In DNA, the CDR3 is TGCGCCAGCAGCCTACAACCTAACACTGAAGCTTTCTTT. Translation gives CASSLQPNTEAFF.

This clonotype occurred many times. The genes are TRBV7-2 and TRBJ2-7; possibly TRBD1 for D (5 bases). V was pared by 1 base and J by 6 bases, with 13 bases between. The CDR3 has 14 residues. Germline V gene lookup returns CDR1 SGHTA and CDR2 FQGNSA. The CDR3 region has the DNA TGTGCCAGCAGCTTAGGTAACAGGCTGCGCGAGCAGTACTTC. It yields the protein CASSLGNRLREQYF.

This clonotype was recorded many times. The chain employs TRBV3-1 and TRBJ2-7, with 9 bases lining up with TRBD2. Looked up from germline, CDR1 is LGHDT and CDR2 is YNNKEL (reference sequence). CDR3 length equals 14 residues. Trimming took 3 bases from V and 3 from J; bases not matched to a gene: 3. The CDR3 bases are TGTGCCAGCAGCCATGGTAGCGGGAGCTACGAGCAGTACTTC. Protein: CASSHGSGSYEQYF.

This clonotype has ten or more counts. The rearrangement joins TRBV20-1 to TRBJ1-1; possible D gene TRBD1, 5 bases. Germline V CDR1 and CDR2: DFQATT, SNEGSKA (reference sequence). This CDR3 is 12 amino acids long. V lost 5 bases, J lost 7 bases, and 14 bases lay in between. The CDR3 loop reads CSAETGRYEAFF. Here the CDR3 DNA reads TGCAGTGCTGAAACGGGGCGGTATGAAGCTTTCTTT.

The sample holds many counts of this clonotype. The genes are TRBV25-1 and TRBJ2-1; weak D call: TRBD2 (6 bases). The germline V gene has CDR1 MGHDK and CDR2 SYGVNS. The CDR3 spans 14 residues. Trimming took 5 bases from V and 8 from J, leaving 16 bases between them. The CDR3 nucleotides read TGTGCCAGCAGTTTTGGAGGGGTAGGCGATGAGCAGTTCTTC. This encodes CASSFGGVGDEQFF.

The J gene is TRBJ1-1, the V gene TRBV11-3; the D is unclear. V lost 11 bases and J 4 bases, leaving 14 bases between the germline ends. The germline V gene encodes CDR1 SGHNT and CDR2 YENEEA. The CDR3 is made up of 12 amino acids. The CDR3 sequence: CASRPVFTEAFF. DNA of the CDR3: TGTGCCTCGAGGCCGGTTTTCACTGAAGCTTTCTTT.